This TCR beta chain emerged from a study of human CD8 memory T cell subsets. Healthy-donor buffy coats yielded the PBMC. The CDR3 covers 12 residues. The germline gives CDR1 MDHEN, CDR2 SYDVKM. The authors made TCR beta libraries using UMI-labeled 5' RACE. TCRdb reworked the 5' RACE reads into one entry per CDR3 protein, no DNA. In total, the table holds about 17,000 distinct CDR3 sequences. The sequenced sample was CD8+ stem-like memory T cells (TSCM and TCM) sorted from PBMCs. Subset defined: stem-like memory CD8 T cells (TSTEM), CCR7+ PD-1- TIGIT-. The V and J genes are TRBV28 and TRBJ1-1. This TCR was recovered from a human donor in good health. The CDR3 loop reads CASSKLNTEAFF.